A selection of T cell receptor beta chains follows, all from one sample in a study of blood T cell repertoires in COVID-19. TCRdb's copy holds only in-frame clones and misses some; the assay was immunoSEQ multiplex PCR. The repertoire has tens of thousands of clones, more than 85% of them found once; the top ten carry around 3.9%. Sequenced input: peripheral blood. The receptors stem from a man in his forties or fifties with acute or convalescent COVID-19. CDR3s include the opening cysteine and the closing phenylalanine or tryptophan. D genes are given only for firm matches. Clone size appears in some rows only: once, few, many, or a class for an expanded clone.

cdr3_aa: CASRAGGPNTGELFF
cdr3_nt: TGCGCCAGCAGGGCGGGGGGCCCGAACACCGGGGAGCTGTTTTTT
clone_size: once
cdr3_length: 15
v_call: TRBV10-1
d_call: TRBD2
j_call: TRBJ2-2

cdr3_aa: CASKRGDYGYTF
cdr3_nt: TGTGCCAGCAAACGGGGGGACTATGGCTACACCTTC
clone_size: NA
cdr3_length: 12
v_call: TRBV12-3/TRBV12-4
d_call: NA
j_call: TRBJ1-2

cdr3_aa: CASMQGQGVSPLHF
cdr3_nt: TGTGCCAGCATGCAGGGGCAGGGGGTATCACCCCTCCACTTT
clone_size: NA
cdr3_length: 14
v_call: TRBV6-5
d_call: TRBD1
j_call: TRBJ1-6

cdr3_aa: CASSKEGGNSPLHF
cdr3_nt: TGTGCCAGCAGCAAAGAGGGGGGGAATTCACCCCTCCACTTT
clone_size: NA
cdr3_length: 14
v_call: TRBV21-1
d_call: NA
j_call: TRBJ1-6

cdr3_aa: CASSSSGRGPTNEKLFF
cdr3_nt: TGTGCCAGCAGTTCTTCCGGAAGAGGGCCAACTAATGAAAAACTGTTTTTT
clone_size: NA
cdr3_length: 17
v_call: TRBV6-2/TRBV6-3
d_call: NA
j_call: TRBJ1-4

cdr3_aa: CASSYALAGRTGELFF
cdr3_nt: TGTGCCAGCAGTTACGCCCTAGCGGGTCGTACCGGGGAGCTGTTTTTT
clone_size: once
cdr3_length: 16
v_call: TRBV6-5
d_call: TRBD2
j_call: TRBJ2-2

cdr3_aa: CASSLESGGYEQYF
cdr3_nt: TGTGCCAGCAGCTTAGAAAGCGGGGGCTACGAGCAGTACTTC
clone_size: NA
cdr3_length: 14
v_call: TRBV7-2
d_call: TRBD2
j_call: TRBJ2-7

cdr3_aa: CASSLPGGSAANEKLFF
cdr3_nt: TGTGCCAGCAGCCTCCCCGGGGGGAGTGCAGCTAATGAAAAACTGTTTTTT
clone_size: NA
cdr3_length: 17
v_call: TRBV5-6
d_call: NA
j_call: TRBJ1-4

cdr3_aa: CASSPPMRPYQETQYF
cdr3_nt: TGTGCCAGCTCACCTCCAATGCGGCCGTACCAAGAGACCCAGTACTTC
clone_size: NA
cdr3_length: 16
v_call: TRBV18
d_call: NA
j_call: TRBJ2-5

cdr3_aa: CASSLESRGLGETQYF
cdr3_nt: TGCGCCAGCAGCTTGGAGAGTAGGGGCCTTGGGGAGACCCAGTACTTC
clone_size: once
cdr3_length: 16
v_call: TRBV5-1
d_call: NA
j_call: TRBJ2-5

cdr3_aa: CASSSTGIYTEAFF
cdr3_nt: TGTGCCAGCAGTTCGACAGGAATTTACACTGAAGCTTTCTTT
clone_size: NA
cdr3_length: 14
v_call: TRBV27
d_call: NA
j_call: TRBJ1-1